The 2 T cell receptor beta chains presented below share a single source sample, sequenced in a study of monozygotic twins with inflammatory bowel disease (dated by TCRdb to between 2018 and 2020). Library generation was performed with 5' RACE. The reads were generated on an Illumina HiSeq 2500. TCRdb reprocessed the reads into one record per CDR3 protein sequence, lacking DNA. The table held for this sample gives over 350,000 distinct CDR3 sequences. The leading ten clones occupy approximately 2.4% of the sample. Sequencing was performed on blood. Every receptor here comes from a human donor with ulcerative colitis or Crohn's disease, or a healthy co-twin of an affected twin (not recorded which).

The V and J genes are TRBV4-3 and TRBJ2-1; TCRdb lists TRBD2, though no DNA is available to test this call. In germline, CDR1 is LGHNA, CDR2 YSLEER. This CDR3 is 16 amino acids long. The CDR3 region is CASSQDPGLAGGEQFF.

The rearrangement uses TRBV5-5 and TRBJ2-7. Germline V lookup: CDR1 SGHKS, CDR2 YYEKEE (reference sequence). There are 14 residues in the CDR3. The chain's CDR3 is CASSLGPYSYEQYF.